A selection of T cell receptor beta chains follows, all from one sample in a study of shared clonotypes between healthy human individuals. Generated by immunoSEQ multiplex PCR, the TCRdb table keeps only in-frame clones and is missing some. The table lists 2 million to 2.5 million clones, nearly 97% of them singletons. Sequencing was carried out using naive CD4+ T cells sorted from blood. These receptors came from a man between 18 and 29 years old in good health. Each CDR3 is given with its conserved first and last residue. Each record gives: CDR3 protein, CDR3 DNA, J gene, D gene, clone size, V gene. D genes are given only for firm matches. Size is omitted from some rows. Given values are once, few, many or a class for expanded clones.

CDR3aa: CASSSDRAGQYEQYF; CDR3nt: TGTGCCAGTAGTTCGGACAGGGCCGGTCAATACGAGCAGTACTTC; j_gene: TRBJ2-7; d_gene: TRBD1; abundance: NA; v_gene: TRBV19
CDR3aa: CAWSPDRGTDTQYF; CDR3nt: TGTGCCTGGAGCCCAGACAGGGGCACAGATACGCAGTATTTT; j_gene: TRBJ2-3; d_gene: TRBD1; abundance: NA; v_gene: TRBV30
CDR3aa: CASRKEPVSGYTF; CDR3nt: TGTGCCAGCAGAAAAGAACCGGTTAGTGGCTACACCTTC; j_gene: TRBJ1-2; d_gene: NA; abundance: NA; v_gene: TRBV28
CDR3aa: CASSPPDSLSSYEQYF; CDR3nt: TGTGCCAGCAGCCCCCCGGACAGTTTAAGCTCCTACGAGCAGTACTTC; j_gene: TRBJ2-7; d_gene: NA; abundance: NA; v_gene: TRBV7-8
CDR3aa: CASSLSGRGLSPLHF; CDR3nt: TGTGCCAGCAGCTTATCCGGCAGGGGGCTTTCACCCCTCCACTTT; j_gene: TRBJ1-6; d_gene: TRBD1; abundance: NA; v_gene: TRBV7-2
CDR3aa: CASSSRPGQGTDTQYF; CDR3nt: TGTGCCAGCAGCTCGAGGCCGGGACAGGGAACAGATACGCAGTATTTT; j_gene: TRBJ2-3; d_gene: TRBD1; abundance: NA; v_gene: TRBV7-3
CDR3aa: CASSLGGDGNSPLHF; CDR3nt: TGTGCCAGCAGTTTGGGGGGGGACGGGAATTCACCCCTCCACTTT; j_gene: TRBJ1-6; d_gene: NA; abundance: NA; v_gene: TRBV27
CDR3aa: CASSFPGYEQYF; CDR3nt: TGTGCCAGCAGCTTCCCCGGGTACGAGCAGTACTTC; j_gene: TRBJ2-7; d_gene: NA; abundance: NA; v_gene: TRBV11-2
CDR3aa: CASSPTGYSNQPQHF; CDR3nt: TGTGCCAGCAGCCCGACAGGCTATAGCAATCAGCCCCAGCATTTT; j_gene: TRBJ1-5; d_gene: NA; abundance: NA; v_gene: TRBV7-2
CDR3aa: CAISEGVTEAFF; CDR3nt: TGTGCCATCAGTGAGGGGGTCACTGAAGCTTTCTTT; j_gene: TRBJ1-1; d_gene: NA; abundance: NA; v_gene: TRBV10-3
CDR3aa: CASSLAPSGVNQETQYF; CDR3nt: TGTGCCAGCAGCTTGGCACCGAGCGGGGTCAACCAAGAGACCCAGTACTTC; j_gene: TRBJ2-5; d_gene: TRBD2; abundance: NA; v_gene: TRBV7-2
CDR3aa: CASSPRGESGANVLTF; CDR3nt: TGTGCCAGCAGCCCCAGGGGGGAATCTGGGGCCAACGTCCTGACTTTC; j_gene: TRBJ2-6; d_gene: NA; abundance: NA; v_gene: TRBV27
CDR3aa: CASSLQGVSSPLHF; CDR3nt: TGCGCCAGCAGCCTACAGGGGGTAAGTTCACCCCTCCACTTT; j_gene: TRBJ1-6; d_gene: TRBD1; abundance: NA; v_gene: TRBV4-1
CDR3aa: CSVVRGLADSYEQYF; CDR3nt: TGCAGCGTGGTGAGGGGACTAGCGGACTCCTACGAGCAGTACTTC; j_gene: TRBJ2-7; d_gene: TRBD2; abundance: NA; v_gene: TRBV29-1
CDR3aa: CASSLANTGELFF; CDR3nt: TGCGCCAGCAGCTTAGCAAACACCGGGGAGCTGTTTTTT; j_gene: TRBJ2-2; d_gene: NA; abundance: NA; v_gene: TRBV5-1
CDR3aa: CAWALGGSTEAFF; CDR3nt: TGTGCCTGGGCCCTGGGCGGGAGCACTGAAGCTTTCTTT; j_gene: TRBJ1-1; d_gene: NA; abundance: NA; v_gene: TRBV30
CDR3aa: CASSLTGDSYEQYF; CDR3nt: TGCGCCAGCAGTTTGACAGGGGACTCCTACGAGCAGTACTTC; j_gene: TRBJ2-7; d_gene: TRBD1; abundance: NA; v_gene: TRBV5-1
CDR3aa: CASSLDPGFTDTQYF; CDR3nt: TGTGCCAGCAGCTTAGACCCGGGATTTACAGATACGCAGTATTTT; j_gene: TRBJ2-3; d_gene: NA; abundance: NA; v_gene: TRBV13
CDR3aa: CASSLGGGSYEQYF; CDR3nt: TGTGCCAGCAGCTTAGGGGGCGGTTCTTACGAGCAGTACTTC; j_gene: TRBJ2-7; d_gene: NA; abundance: NA; v_gene: TRBV11-2
CDR3aa: CASSASQETQYF; CDR3nt: TGCGCCAGCAGCGCGAGCCAAGAGACCCAGTACTTC; j_gene: TRBJ2-5; d_gene: NA; abundance: NA; v_gene: TRBV5-1
CDR3aa: CASSLKLAGETQYF; CDR3nt: TGCGCCAGCAGCTTGAAACTAGCGGGGGAGACCCAGTACTTC; j_gene: TRBJ2-5; d_gene: TRBD2; abundance: once; v_gene: TRBV5-1
CDR3aa: CASSPGGGYGYTF; CDR3nt: TGTGCCAGCTCGCCCGGGGGTGGCTATGGCTACACCTTC; j_gene: TRBJ1-2; d_gene: NA; abundance: NA; v_gene: TRBV18
CDR3aa: CAWSAPGQGAWNSPLHF; CDR3nt: TGTGCCTGGAGTGCCCCGGGGCAGGGGGCTTGGAATTCACCCCTCCACTTT; j_gene: TRBJ1-6; d_gene: TRBD1; abundance: NA; v_gene: TRBV30
CDR3aa: CASSPGQINSPLHF; CDR3nt: TGTGCCAGCAGCCCGGGACAGATAAATTCACCCCTCCACTTT; j_gene: TRBJ1-6; d_gene: TRBD1; abundance: NA; v_gene: TRBV9
CDR3aa: CASSVDGNTEAFF; CDR3nt: TGTGCCAGCAGCGTAGACGGGAACACTGAAGCTTTCTTT; j_gene: TRBJ1-1; d_gene: NA; abundance: few; v_gene: TRBV9
CDR3aa: CASTLKSGRQYTDTQYF; CDR3nt: TGTGCCAGCACTCTGAAGAGCGGGAGACAGTACACAGATACGCAGTATTTT; j_gene: TRBJ2-3; d_gene: TRBD2; abundance: NA; v_gene: TRBV7-9
CDR3aa: CASSTEGSSYNEQFF; CDR3nt: TGCGCCAGCAGCACCGAAGGGAGCTCCTACAATGAGCAGTTCTTC; j_gene: TRBJ2-1; d_gene: NA; abundance: NA; v_gene: TRBV5-1
CDR3aa: CASSLAGSGRELFF; CDR3nt: TGTGCCAGCAGCTTAGCGGGTAGCGGCAGGGAGCTGTTTTTT; j_gene: TRBJ2-2; d_gene: NA; abundance: NA; v_gene: TRBV11-3
CDR3aa: CASSQGLAGTDTQYF; CDR3nt: TGTGCCAGCAGCCAGGGACTAGCAGGCACAGATACGCAGTATTTT; j_gene: TRBJ2-3; d_gene: TRBD2; abundance: NA; v_gene: TRBV7-3
CDR3aa: CASSIRTAGRVTFF; CDR3nt: TGTGCCAGCAGTATCCGGACTGCCGGACGTGTTACTTTCTTT; j_gene: TRBJ1-1; d_gene: NA; abundance: NA; v_gene: TRBV28
CDR3aa: CASSSSLGSGGGNEQFF; CDR3nt: TGTGCCAGCAGCTCCTCCCTGGGTAGCGGGGGCGGGAATGAGCAGTTCTTC; j_gene: TRBJ2-1; d_gene: TRBD2; abundance: NA; v_gene: TRBV7-8
CDR3aa: CAISEGTGSFSGNTIYF; CDR3nt: TGTGCCATCAGTGAGGGGACAGGCTCTTTCTCTGGAAACACCATATATTTT; j_gene: TRBJ1-3; d_gene: TRBD1; abundance: NA; v_gene: TRBV10-3
CDR3aa: CASSPKGKTGPYGELFF; CDR3nt: TGCGCCAGCAGCCCTAAGGGGAAGACAGGGCCCTACGGGGAGCTGTTTTTT; j_gene: TRBJ2-2; d_gene: TRBD1; abundance: NA; v_gene: TRBV5-1